The source of this T cell receptor (beta chain) is a study of monozygotic twins with inflammatory bowel disease. General study results and limits: Comparison of concordant versus discordant twins revealed no difference in repertoire similarity, possibly due to limited power.

TCRdb derives one entry per CDR3 protein from the 5' RACE reads, leaving out DNA. This table holds more than 350,000 distinct CDR3 sequences. As regards this clonotype: Its specificity is unknown.

There are 16 residues in the CDR3. What was sequenced was blood. The receptor was isolated from a human donor with ulcerative colitis or Crohn's disease, or a healthy co-twin of an affected twin (not recorded which). J is TRBJ2-3 and V is TRBV12-3 or TRBV12-4; the D call from TCRdb, TRBD2, cannot be confirmed without DNA. CDR3 in amino acids: CASSLIGTSATDTQYF.